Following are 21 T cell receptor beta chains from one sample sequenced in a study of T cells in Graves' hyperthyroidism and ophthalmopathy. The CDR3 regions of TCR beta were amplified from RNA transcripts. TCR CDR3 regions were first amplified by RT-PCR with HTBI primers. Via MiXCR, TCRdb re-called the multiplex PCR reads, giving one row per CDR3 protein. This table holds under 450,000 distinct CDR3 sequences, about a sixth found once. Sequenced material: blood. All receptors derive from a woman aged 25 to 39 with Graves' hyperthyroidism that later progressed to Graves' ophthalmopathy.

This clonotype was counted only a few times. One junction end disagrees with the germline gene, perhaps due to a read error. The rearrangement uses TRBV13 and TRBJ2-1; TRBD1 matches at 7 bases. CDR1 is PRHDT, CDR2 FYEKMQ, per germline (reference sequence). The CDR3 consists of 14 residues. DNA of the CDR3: TGTGCCAGCAGTAAGACAGGGAAGGCGAATGAGAAGTTCTTC. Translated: CASSKTGKANEKFF.

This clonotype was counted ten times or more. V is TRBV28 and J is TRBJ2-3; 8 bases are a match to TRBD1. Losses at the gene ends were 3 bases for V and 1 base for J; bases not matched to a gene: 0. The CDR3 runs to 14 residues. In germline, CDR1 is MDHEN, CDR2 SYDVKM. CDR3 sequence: CASSLDRGTDTQYF. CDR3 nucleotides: TGTGCCAGCAGTTTGGACAGGGGCACAGATACGCAGTATTTT.

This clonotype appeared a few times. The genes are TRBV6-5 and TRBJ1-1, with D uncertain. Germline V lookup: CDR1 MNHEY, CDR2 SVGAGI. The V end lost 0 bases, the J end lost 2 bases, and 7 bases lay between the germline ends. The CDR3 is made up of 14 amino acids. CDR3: CASSYSTPNTEAFF. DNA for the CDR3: TGTGCCAGCAGTTACTCGACACCTAACACTGAAGCTTTCTTT.

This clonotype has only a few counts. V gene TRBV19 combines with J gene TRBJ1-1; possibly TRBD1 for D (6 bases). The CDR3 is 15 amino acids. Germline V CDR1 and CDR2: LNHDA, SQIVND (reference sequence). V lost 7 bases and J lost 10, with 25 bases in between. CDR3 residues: CASTEGGSLGRGAFF. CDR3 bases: TGTGCCAGTACTGAGGGGGGCTCTTTGGGACGCGGAGCTTTCTTT.

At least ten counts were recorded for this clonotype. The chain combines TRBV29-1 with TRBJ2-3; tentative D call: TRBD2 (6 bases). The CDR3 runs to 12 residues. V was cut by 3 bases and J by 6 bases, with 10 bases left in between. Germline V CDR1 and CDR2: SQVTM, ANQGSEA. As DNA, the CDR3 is TGCAGCGTTGATGGAGGGGAGGATACGCAGTATTTT. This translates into CSVDGGEDTQYF.

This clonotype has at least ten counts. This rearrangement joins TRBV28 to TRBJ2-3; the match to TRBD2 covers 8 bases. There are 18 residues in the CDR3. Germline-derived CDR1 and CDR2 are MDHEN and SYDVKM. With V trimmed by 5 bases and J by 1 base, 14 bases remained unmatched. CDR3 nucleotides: TGTGCCAGCAGTACCACCAGGCCTAGCGGGTCCGGCACAGATACGCAGTATTTT. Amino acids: CASSTTRPSGSGTDTQYF.

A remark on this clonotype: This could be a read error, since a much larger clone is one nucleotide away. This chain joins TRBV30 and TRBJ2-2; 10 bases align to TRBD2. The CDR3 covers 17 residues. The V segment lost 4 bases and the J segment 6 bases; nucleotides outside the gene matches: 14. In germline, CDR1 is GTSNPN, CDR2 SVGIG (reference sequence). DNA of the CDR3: TGTGCCTGGACTGAGGGACCAGCGGGGGGGCTCTCCGGGGAGCTGTTTTTT. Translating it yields CAWTEGPAGGLSGELFF. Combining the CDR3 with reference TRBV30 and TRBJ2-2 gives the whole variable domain SQTIHQWPATLVQPVGSPLSLECTVEGTSNPNLYWYRQAAGRGLQLLFYSVGIGQISSEVPQNLSASRPQDRQFILSSKKLLLSDSGFYLCAWTEGPAGGLSGELFFGEGSRLTVL.

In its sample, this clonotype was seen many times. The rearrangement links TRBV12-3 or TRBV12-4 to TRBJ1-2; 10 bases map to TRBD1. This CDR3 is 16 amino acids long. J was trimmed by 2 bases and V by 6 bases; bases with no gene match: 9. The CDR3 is CASRPTGQGRNYGYTF. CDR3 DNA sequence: TGTGCCAGCAGGCCTACGGGACAGGGGAGAAACTATGGCTACACCTTC.

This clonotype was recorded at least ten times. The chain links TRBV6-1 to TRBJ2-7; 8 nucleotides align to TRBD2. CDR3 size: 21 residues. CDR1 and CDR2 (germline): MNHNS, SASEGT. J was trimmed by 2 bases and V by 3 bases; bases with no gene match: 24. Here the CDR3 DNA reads TGTGCCAGCAGTGACTCGGGGGGGAGCAAACTTAGCGGGAATGCCCCCTACGAGCAGTACTTC. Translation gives CASSDSGGSKLSGNAPYEQYF.

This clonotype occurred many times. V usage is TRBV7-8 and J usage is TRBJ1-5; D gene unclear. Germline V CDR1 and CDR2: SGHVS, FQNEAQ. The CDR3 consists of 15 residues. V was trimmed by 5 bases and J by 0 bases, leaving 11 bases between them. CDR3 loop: CASSTRTDSNQPQHF. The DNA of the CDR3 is TGTGCCAGCAGCACACGGACGGATAGCAATCAGCCCCAGCATTTT. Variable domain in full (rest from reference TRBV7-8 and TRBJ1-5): GAGVSQSPRYKVAKRGQDVALRCDPISGHVSLFWYQQALGQGPEFLTYFQNEAQLDKSGLPSDRFFAERPEGSVSTLKIQRTQQEDSAVYLCASSTRTDSNQPQHFGDGTRLSIL.

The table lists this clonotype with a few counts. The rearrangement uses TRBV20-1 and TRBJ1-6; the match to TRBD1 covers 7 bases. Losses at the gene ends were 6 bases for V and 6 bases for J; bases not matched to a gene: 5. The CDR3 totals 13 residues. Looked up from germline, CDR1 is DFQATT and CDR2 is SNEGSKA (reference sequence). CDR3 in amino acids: CSAEGAPNSPLHF. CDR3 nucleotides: TGCAGTGCGGAGGGGGCGCCTAATTCACCCCTCCACTTT.

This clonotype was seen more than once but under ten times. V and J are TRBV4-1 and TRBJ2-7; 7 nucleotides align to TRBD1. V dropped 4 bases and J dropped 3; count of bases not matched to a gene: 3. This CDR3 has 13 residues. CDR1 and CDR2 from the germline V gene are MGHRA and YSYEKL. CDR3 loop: CASSPNRGYEQYF. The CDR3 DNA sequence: TGCGCCAGCAGCCCCAACAGGGGCTACGAGCAGTACTTC.

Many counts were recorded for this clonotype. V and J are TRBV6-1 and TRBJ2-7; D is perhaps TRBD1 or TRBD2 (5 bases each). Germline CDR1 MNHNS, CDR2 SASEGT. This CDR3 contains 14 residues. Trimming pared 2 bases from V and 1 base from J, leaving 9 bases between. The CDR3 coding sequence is TGTGCCAGCAGTGAATCTTGGGGGTCCTACGAGCAGTACTTC. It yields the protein CASSESWGSYEQYF.

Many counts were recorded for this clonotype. Written as DNA, the CDR3 is TGTGCCTGGGGGGGTCGACTTCGCACAGATACGCAGTATTTT. Residues: CAWGGRLRTDTQYF. The rearrangement uses TRBV30 and TRBJ2-3; D tentatively fits TRBD1 or TRBD2 (5 bases each). Trimming removed 5 bases from V and 1 base from J, with 13 bases in between. Germline V gene data show CDR1 as GTSNPN and CDR2 as SVGIG (reference sequence). The CDR3 loop spans 14 amino acids.

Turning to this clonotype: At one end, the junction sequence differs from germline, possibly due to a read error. The CDR3 loop is CASSQGLAYKQYF. The DNA for the CDR3 is TGTGCCAGCAGCCAGGGGCTAGCCTACAAGCAGTACTTC. The genes are TRBV3-1 and TRBJ2-7; the D call may be TRBD1 or TRBD2 (5 bases each). Germline loops: CDR1 LGHDT, CDR2 YNNKEL (reference sequence). The CDR3 runs 13 residues.

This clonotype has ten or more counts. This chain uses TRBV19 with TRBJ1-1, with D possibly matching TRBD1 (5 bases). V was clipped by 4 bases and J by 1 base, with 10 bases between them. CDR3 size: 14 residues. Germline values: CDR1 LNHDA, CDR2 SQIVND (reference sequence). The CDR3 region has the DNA TGTGCCAGTAGTAGGGGCCCGGGGAACACTGAAGCTTTCTTT. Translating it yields CASSRGPGNTEAFF.

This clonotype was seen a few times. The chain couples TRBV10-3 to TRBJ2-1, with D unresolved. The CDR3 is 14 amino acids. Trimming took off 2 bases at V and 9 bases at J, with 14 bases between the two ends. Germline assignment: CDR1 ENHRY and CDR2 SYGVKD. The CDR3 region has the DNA TGTGCCATCAGTGAGAGCCAGTCGGATGGTGAGCAGTTCTTC. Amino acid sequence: CAISESQSDGEQFF.

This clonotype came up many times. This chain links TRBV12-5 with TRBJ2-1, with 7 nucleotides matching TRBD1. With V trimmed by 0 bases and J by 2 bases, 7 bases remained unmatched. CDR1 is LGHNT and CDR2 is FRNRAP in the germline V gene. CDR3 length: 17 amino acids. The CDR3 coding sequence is TGTGCTAGTGGTTTGGTAAGGGGGCAGGGGGCCTACAATGAGCAGTTCTTC. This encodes CASGLVRGQGAYNEQFF.

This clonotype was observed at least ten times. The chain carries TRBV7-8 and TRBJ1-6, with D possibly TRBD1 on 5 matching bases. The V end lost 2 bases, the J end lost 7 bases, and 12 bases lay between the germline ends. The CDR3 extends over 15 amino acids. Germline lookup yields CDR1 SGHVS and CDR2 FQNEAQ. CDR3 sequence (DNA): TGTGCCAGCAGCTTAAGGGAAGGGGAGAATTCACCCCTCCACTTT. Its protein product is CASSLREGENSPLHF. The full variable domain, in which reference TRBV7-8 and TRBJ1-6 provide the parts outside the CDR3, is GAGVSQSPRYKVAKRGQDVALRCDPISGHVSLFWYQQALGQGPEFLTYFQNEAQLDKSGLPSDRFFAERPEGSVSTLKIQRTQQEDSAVYLCASSLREGENSPLHFGNGTRLTVT.

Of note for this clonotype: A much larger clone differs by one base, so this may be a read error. CDR3 protein: CASRMGRGDTEAFF. The CDR3 DNA reads as TGCGCCAGCAGGATGGGTCGGGGGGACACTGAAGCTTTCTTT. V usage is TRBV5-1 and J usage is TRBJ1-1, with D tentatively TRBD1 (5 bases). The CDR3 loop spans 14 amino acids. V shed 5 bases and J shed 3 bases, with 14 bases lying between them. Germline V gene lookup returns CDR1 SGHRS and CDR2 YFSETQ.

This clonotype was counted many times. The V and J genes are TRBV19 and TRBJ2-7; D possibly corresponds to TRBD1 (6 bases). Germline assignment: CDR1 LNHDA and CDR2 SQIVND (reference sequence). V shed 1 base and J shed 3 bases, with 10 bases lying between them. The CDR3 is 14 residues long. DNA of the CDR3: TGTGCCAGTAGTATAGTTGGGGGCAACTACGAGCAGTACTTC. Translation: CASSIVGGNYEQYF.